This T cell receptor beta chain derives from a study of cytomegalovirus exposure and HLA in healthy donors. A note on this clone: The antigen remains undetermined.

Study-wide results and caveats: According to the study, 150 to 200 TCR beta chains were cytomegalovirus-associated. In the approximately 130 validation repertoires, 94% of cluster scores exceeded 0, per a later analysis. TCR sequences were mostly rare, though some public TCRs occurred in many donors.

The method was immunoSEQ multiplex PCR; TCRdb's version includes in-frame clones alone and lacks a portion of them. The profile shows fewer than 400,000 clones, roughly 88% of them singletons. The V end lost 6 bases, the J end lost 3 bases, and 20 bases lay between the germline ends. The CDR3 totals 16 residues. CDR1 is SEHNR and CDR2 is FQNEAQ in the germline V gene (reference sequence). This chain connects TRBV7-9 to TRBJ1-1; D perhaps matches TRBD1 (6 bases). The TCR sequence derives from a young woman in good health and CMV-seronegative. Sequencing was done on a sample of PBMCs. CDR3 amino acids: CASRDDIARGYTEAFF. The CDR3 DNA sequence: TGTGCCAGCAGGGACGACATAGCCAGGGGTTACACTGAAGCTTTCTTT.